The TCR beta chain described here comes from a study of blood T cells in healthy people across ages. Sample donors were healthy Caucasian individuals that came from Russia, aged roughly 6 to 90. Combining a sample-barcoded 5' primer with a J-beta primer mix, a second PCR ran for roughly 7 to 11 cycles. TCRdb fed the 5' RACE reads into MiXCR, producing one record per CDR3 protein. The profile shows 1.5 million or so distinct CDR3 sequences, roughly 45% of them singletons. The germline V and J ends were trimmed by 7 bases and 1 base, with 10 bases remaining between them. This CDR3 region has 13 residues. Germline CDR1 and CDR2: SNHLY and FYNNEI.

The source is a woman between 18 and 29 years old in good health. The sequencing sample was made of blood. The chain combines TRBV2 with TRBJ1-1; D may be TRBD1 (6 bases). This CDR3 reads CASKGHPNTEAFF. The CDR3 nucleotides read TGTGCCAGCAAGGGACACCCGAACACTGAAGCTTTCTTT.